This TCR beta chain was profiled in a study of shared clonotypes between healthy human individuals. A note on this clone: Antigen unknown.

Sequencing was performed with immunoSEQ multiplex PCR; in TCRdb, only in-frame clones are kept and a portion is missing. The sample includes 2,500,000 or so clones, 93% of them seen just once. Whole-study results and caveats: Clonotype sharing among the donors was expected to vary with sequencing depth. Naive subsets tended to show greater estimated richness than memory subsets.

V shed 0 bases and J 5 bases; nucleotides not matched to a gene: 5. Per germline, CDR1 SGDLS and CDR2 YYNGEE. The CDR3 is 15 amino acids. The chain links TRBV9 to TRBJ2-1, with 7 bases matching TRBD2. The TCR sequence derives from a man younger than 35 in good health. Some clones in this sample may be carry-over from other donors' samples. The specimen sequenced was naive CD4+ T cells from PBMCs. Subset of the sample: CD45RA+ positively selected. In DNA form, the CDR3 reads TGTGCCAGCAGCGTAGGTAGCGGGCAAAACAATGAGCAGTTCTTC. This translates into CASSVGSGQNNEQFF.